The clone carrying this T cell receptor (beta chain) has just a few counts. Antigen: not known. Here the gene names and germline are mouse. The read ends 4 residues before the CDR3 terminus; that terminus is restored from the germline J gene. This entry comes from a study of CD8+ T cells in alopecia areata. Turning to the study itself: Donor skin was harvested from roughly 6-12-month-old C3H/HeJ mice with spontaneous alopecia and grafted onto approximately 7-11-week-old female C3H/HeJ recipients. Findings and caveats of the study: Lesional scalp, notably in alopecia totalis/universalis, had clonality above that of normal scalp.

RNA was extracted and reverse transcribed into cDNA as the sequencing template. Data came from immunoSEQ multiplex PCR; TCRdb stores just in-frame clones and leaves some out. The specimen has around 100,000 clones, none found just once. CDR1 and CDR2 (germline): NSHNY, SYGAGN. This CDR3 has 17 amino acids. The sequence derives from a C3H/HeJ mouse with alopecia areata. Mice of this strain are of MHC haplotype H2-k. The sequenced sample was lesional skin. The J gene is TRBJ2-5, the V gene TRBV13-1, with 14 nucleotides matching TRBD2. CDR3 DNA, as far as it was read: TGTGCCAGCAGTGAGAGGGACTGGGGGGGCGCGAAGGAC. It is translated as CASSERDWGGAKD. The full CDR3 protein is CASSERDWGGAKDTQYF.